These 25 T cell receptor beta chains came from one sample sequenced in a study of T cell responses to AZD1222 COVID-19 vaccine. Profiled with immunoSEQ multiplex PCR; TCRdb holds only in-frame clones, not every one. The table has some 96,000 clones, about 87% seen once. The specimen comprised peripheral blood, sampled on day 0 of AZD1222 vaccination. These receptors were taken from an adult in good health.

V gene TRBV4-1 combines with J gene TRBJ1-4, with D hard to call. The CDR3 totals 13 residues. V gave up 8 bases and J gave up 4 bases, with 11 bases separating them. From germline, CDR1 is MGHRA and CDR2 YSYEKL. CDR3 sequence reads: CASSQWYNEKLFF. The CDR3 nucleotides are TGCGCCAGCTCCCAGTGGTATAATGAAAAACTGTTTTTT.

The chain joins TRBV15 to TRBJ1-4; 7 bases are a match to TRBD1. Germline CDR1 and CDR2: LNHNV and YYDKDF (reference sequence). J was trimmed by 2 bases and V by 2 bases; bases with no gene match: 8. This CDR3 is 17 amino acids long. As DNA, the CDR3 is TGTGCCACCAGCAGAACCAGGGGGGTCGACACTAATGAAAAACTGTTTTTT. Its protein product is CATSRTRGVDTNEKLFF.

The chain uses TRBV6-4 and TRBJ1-2, with D tentatively TRBD1 (6 bases). V lost 4 bases, J lost 4 bases, and 13 bases lay in between. The CDR3 contains 14 residues. The germline V gene has CDR1 MRHNA and CDR2 SNTAGT. CDR3 sequence reads: CASSADSSSYGYTF. As DNA, the CDR3 is TGTGCCAGCAGTGCGGACAGTTCCAGCTATGGCTACACCTTC.

The chain combines TRBV19 with TRBJ1-5, with D possibly being TRBD1 (6 bases). Germline CDR1 and CDR2: LNHDA and SQIVND (reference sequence). Between the trimmed V and J ends, which lost 6 bases and 3 bases, there was a span of 9 bases. The CDR3 runs to 13 residues. The CDR3 DNA reads TGTGCCAGTAGGGACAGATCCAATCAGCCCCAGCATTTT. Translation gives CASRDRSNQPQHF.

J is TRBJ1-5 and V is TRBV24-1; TRBD1 agrees at 7 bases. The CDR3 is made up of 15 amino acids. Germline CDR1 reads KGHDR; CDR2 reads SFDVKD. After removal of 4 bases from V and 2 bases from J, the junction contained 4 bases not matched to a gene. The CDR3 DNA sequence: TGTGCCACCAGTGACCGACAGGGTGGCAATCAGCCCCAGCATTTT. It specifies CATSDRQGGNQPQHF.

V and J are TRBV10-3 and TRBJ2-7; no clear D gene. The CDR3 extends over 13 amino acids. Looked up from germline, CDR1 is ENHRY and CDR2 is SYGVKD. Trimming stripped 2 bases from V and 2 bases from J, with 7 bases between. In DNA form, the CDR3 reads TGTGCCATCAGTGAGCCTACGACCTACGAGCAGTACTTC. Translation gives CAISEPTTYEQYF.

The V call is TRBV20-1, the J call TRBJ1-2; D gene uncertain. V gave up 3 bases and J gave up 4 bases, with 9 bases separating them. This CDR3 comprises 12 residues. Germline V lookup: CDR1 DFQATT, CDR2 SNEGSKA (reference sequence). CDR3 sequence: CSASRGSYGYTF. The CDR3 region has the DNA TGCAGTGCTAGTCGTGGGTCCTATGGCTACACCTTC.

There are a few counts of this clone. The chain joins TRBV7-9 to TRBJ2-7; D could derive from TRBD1 or TRBD2 (5 bases each). This CDR3 comprises 13 residues. V lost 5 bases to trimming and J lost 4 bases, with 12 bases between them. Germline V gene lookup returns CDR1 SEHNR and CDR2 FQNEAQ (reference sequence). The CDR3 reads CASSPPGGYEQYF. The CDR3 coding sequence is TGTGCCAGCAGCCCCCCTGGGGGTTACGAGCAGTACTTC.

The chain employs TRBV28 and TRBJ2-7, with D unresolved. The germline CDR1 and CDR2 sequences are MDHEN and SYDVKM. The CDR3 length is 13 residues. The germline V and J ends were trimmed by 3 bases and 9 bases, with 15 bases remaining between them. CDR3 in amino acids: CASSFNLQDRQYF. In DNA, the CDR3 is TGTGCCAGCAGTTTTAACCTCCAGGACCGGCAGTACTTC.

The genes are TRBV7-2 and TRBJ2-7; D call uncertain. The CDR3 is made up of 12 amino acids. Trimming took off 5 bases at V and 2 bases at J, with 7 bases between the two ends. Germline CDR1 SGHTA, CDR2 FQGNSA. CDR3 bases: TGTGCCAGCAGCCCTCCGACCTACGAGCAGTACTTC. Amino acid sequence: CASSPPTYEQYF.

The chain carries TRBV6-1 and TRBJ1-4; 7 nucleotides agree with TRBD1. The V gene end was trimmed by 2 bases and the J gene end by 4 bases; junction bases not matched to a gene: 4. The CDR3 extends over 15 amino acids. Per the germline V gene, CDR1 is MNHNS and CDR2 is SASEGT. In nucleotides, the CDR3 is TGTGCCAGCAGTGAATTGAACAGGGGTAATGAAAAACTGTTTTTT. Its protein product is CASSELNRGNEKLFF.

The chain is built from TRBV7-9 and TRBJ1-1; 7 bases align to TRBD1. Germline V gene sequence: CDR1 SEHNR, CDR2 FQNEAQ (reference sequence). The V and J ends lost 5 bases and 6 bases, in that order; junction bases with no gene match: 6. The length of the CDR3 is 13 residues. The CDR3 is CASSPGGTPEAFF. In nucleotides, the CDR3 is TGTGCCAGCAGCCCAGGGGGAACTCCTGAAGCTTTCTTT.

The rearrangement links TRBV4-2 to TRBJ2-7; 8 positions match TRBD2. Per the germline V gene, CDR1 is LGHNA and CDR2 is YNFKEQ. V lost 0 bases and J lost 2; bases outside the gene matches: 6. The CDR3 sequence is 16 residues long. CDR3 nucleotides: TGTGCCAGCAGCCAAGATGGGACTAGGGACCCCTACGAGCAGTACTTC. This codes for CASSQDGTRDPYEQYF.

V is TRBV30 and J is TRBJ1-2; D may be TRBD1 (5 bases). CDR1 and CDR2 (germline): GTSNPN, SVGIG (reference sequence). V lost 2 bases and J 2 bases, leaving 12 bases between the germline ends. This CDR3 is 14 amino acids long. CDR3 in amino acids: CAWSLPRVNYGYTF. The CDR3 DNA reads as TGTGCCTGGAGTCTACCCAGGGTAAACTATGGCTACACCTTC.

This clone appeared once. The genes are TRBV7-2 and TRBJ2-2; D is possibly TRBD2 (5 bases). CDR3 length: 18 residues. CDR1 is SGHTA, CDR2 FQGNSA, per germline. V gave up 3 bases and J gave up 0 bases, with 17 bases separating them. The CDR3 protein is CASSFISSRLTNTGELFF. The CDR3 DNA reads as TGTGCCAGCAGCTTCATTTCGAGTCGACTAACGAACACCGGGGAGCTGTTTTTT.

This chain links TRBV6-5 with TRBJ2-2, with a possible D match to TRBD2 (6 bases). Germline V lookup: CDR1 MNHEY, CDR2 SVGAGI. Trimming stripped 8 bases from V and 5 bases from J, with 18 bases between. The CDR3 runs 15 residues. The CDR3 protein is CASSNGKGRTGELFF. The CDR3 coding sequence is TGTGCCAGCTCAAACGGAAAGGGGAGGACCGGGGAGCTGTTTTTT.

This clone has a handful of counts. The chain employs TRBV9 and TRBJ2-7; D remains unclear. Trimming took off 4 bases at V and 5 bases at J, with 16 bases between the two ends. The V gene's germline CDR1 is SGDLS and CDR2 YYNGEE. This CDR3 is 14 amino acids long. The chain's CDR3 is CASSPSAPAHEQYF. Here the CDR3 DNA reads TGTGCCAGCAGCCCCAGTGCTCCTGCCCACGAGCAGTACTTC.

The J gene is TRBJ1-1, the V gene TRBV6-5; D is unclear. With 2 bases removed from V and 4 bases from J, the gap between germline ends came to 8 bases. The CDR3 consists of 13 residues. Germline V gene sequence: CDR1 MNHEY, CDR2 SVGAGI. CDR3 bases: TGTGCCAGCAGTTACCCGGGCGCCACTGAAGCTTTCTTT. It yields the protein CASSYPGATEAFF.

The CDR3 DNA reads TGTGCCAGCTCACTCCTAGTAACTAGCGGAACCCAAGGCTATGAGCAGTTCTTC. It yields the protein CASSLLVTSGTQGYEQFF. This chain joins TRBV18 and TRBJ2-1, with 8 bases aligning to TRBD2. Germline CDR1 is KGHSH and CDR2 is LQKENI. After removal of 4 bases from V and 8 bases from J, the junction contained 19 bases not matched to a gene. CDR3 length equals 18 residues. The whole variable domain, filled in from reference TRBV18 and TRBJ2-1, reads NAGVMQNPRHLVRRRGQEARLRCSPMKGHSHVYWYRQLPEEGLKFMVYLQKENIIDESGMPKERFSAEFPKEGPSILRIQQVVRGDSAAYFCASSLLVTSGTQGYEQFFGPGTRLTVL.

Points on this clone: The sample holds other DNA sequences that translate to the same CDR3. This chain connects TRBV7-8 to TRBJ2-1; 9 nucleotides align to TRBD2. In germline, CDR1 is SGHVS, CDR2 FQNEAQ. CDR3 length: 13 amino acids. J was trimmed by 4 bases and V by 6 bases; bases with no gene match: 1. CDR3 protein: CASRAGGYNEQFF. DNA for the CDR3: TGTGCCAGCAGGGCGGGAGGGTACAATGAGCAGTTCTTC.

The chain links TRBV19 to TRBJ2-5; 7 bases align to TRBD2. With 5 bases clipped from V and 5 bases from J, the junction kept 11 bases outside the gene matches. The CDR3 covers 15 residues. The germline V gene encodes CDR1 LNHDA and CDR2 SQIVND (reference sequence). The CDR3 reads CASSPQSGGWETQYF. DNA of the CDR3: TGTGCCAGTAGTCCCCAGTCGGGGGGATGGGAGACCCAGTACTTC.

The chain has TRBV4-2 and TRBJ1-1; D possibly corresponds to TRBD1 (5 bases). Trimming pared 0 bases from V and 1 base from J, leaving 9 bases between. The CDR3 length is 15 residues. CDR1 and CDR2 (germline): LGHNA, YNFKEQ. In DNA, the CDR3 is TGTGCCAGCAGCCAAGAGAGGAGGGGGAACACTGAAGCTTTCTTT. It yields the protein CASSQERRGNTEAFF.

V gene TRBV19 combines with J gene TRBJ2-7; TRBD1 matches at 7 bases. Trimming at V came to 4 bases and at J to 4 bases, leaving 4 bases not matched to a gene. Germline CDR1 LNHDA, CDR2 SQIVND (reference sequence). The CDR3 covers 13 residues. DNA for the CDR3: TGTGCCAGTAGTAAACAGGGGCCGTACGAGCAGTACTTC. Translation gives CASSKQGPYEQYF. Complete variable domain (other parts from reference TRBV19 and TRBJ2-7): DGGITQSPKYLFRKEGQNVTLSCEQNLNHDAMYWYRQDPGQGLRLIYYSQIVNDFQKGDIAEGYSVSREKKESFPLTVTSAQKNPTAFYLCASSKQGPYEQYFGPGTRLTVT.

This chain joins TRBV10-3 and TRBJ2-1; 7 bases line up with TRBD1. CDR1 is ENHRY and CDR2 is SYGVKD in the germline V gene. With 0 bases clipped from V and 2 bases from J, the junction kept 4 bases outside the gene matches. The CDR3 has 16 residues. The CDR3 coding sequence is TGTGCCATCAGTGAGTCGTTTCAGGGGGCCTACAATGAGCAGTTCTTC. It yields the protein CAISESFQGAYNEQFF.

DNA of the CDR3: TGTGCCAGCAATCGGTTGGGGAGCGAGCAGTTCTTC. Protein: CASNRLGSEQFF. V gene TRBV6-5 combines with J gene TRBJ2-1; maybe TRBD2 (5 bases). The CDR3 has 12 residues. The V end was cut by 7 bases, the J end by 10 bases, with 14 bases between. The V gene's germline CDR1 is MNHEY and CDR2 SVGAGI.